This T cell receptor beta chain was retrieved from a study of blood T cells in healthy people across ages. As for the study in general: About one barcoded TCR beta cDNA was captured per two T cells. Whole-study findings and limits: TCR beta diversity tracked closely with naive T cell percentage.

A second PCR, run for about 7 to 11 cycles, used a sample-barcoded 5' primer plus a J-beta primer mix. TCRdb redid the calling of the 5' RACE reads with MiXCR, one entry per CDR3 protein. The sample shows 650,000 to 1,000,000 distinct CDR3 sequences, more than 35% of them seen only once. The CDR3 loop spans 14 amino acids. Trimming shortened V by 0 bases and J by 9 bases, and 13 bases separated the two germline ends. Germline CDR1 PRHDT, CDR2 FYEKMQ (reference sequence). As concerns this clonotype: Its target is not known.

This receptor was obtained from a man older than 75 in good health. This chain uses TRBV13 with TRBJ2-3; no firm D call. Sequencing input: blood. The CDR3 DNA sequence: TGTGCCAGCAGCTTAGGTACTATGTCGCACACGCAGTATTTT. Translation: CASSLGTMSHTQYF.